Given below is one T cell receptor (beta chain) in context. Its antigen is unknown. No quality values exist for individual bases; no much larger clone is one base distant. Each collaborating institution followed its own protocols to collect whole blood in K2EDTA tubes. For TCRbeta analysis, collaborator samples were shipped as frozen whole blood, as isolated PBMCs, or as DNA extracted from either sample type. The germline V gene encodes CDR1 SGHTA and CDR2 FQGTGA. Trimming removed 4 bases from V and 0 bases from J; the gene matches leave 15 bases unexplained. From its cysteine to its phenylalanine, the CDR3 spans 19 amino acids. Only the CDR3 DNA is retained, 57 bases long and in frame from the first base. TCRbeta CDR3 regions were amplified from genomic DNA by means of the immunoSEQ Assay, a bias-controlled multiplex PCR. In the original analysis: The number of nucleated cells in each sample was estimated from the amplification of reference gene primers within the assay. Sequence reads were collapsed and filtered to measure the absolute abundance of every unique TCRbeta CDR3 rearrangement. For each sample, productive Simpson clonality was calculated by taking the square root of Simpson's diversity index across productive rearrangements. Sourced from immuneACCESS, this table was stored by TCRdb with only in-frame sequences that have V and J called. A share of the clones is absent; for the studies checked, an unresolved V gene accounts for under half, and the remainder has no known explanation. V and J calls and clone size are as listed in that table; D and trimming were resolved from the DNA. This sample has 90,000 to 120,000 clones in its table, and 80% of those were observed once. The ten top clones hold 4% to 4.5% of the sample.

These data are taken from a study of blood T cell repertoires in COVID-19 (dated by TCRdb to 2020 to 2022). About the investigation overall: Samples from collaborators originated in the United States, Italy and Spain and spanned both the acute and convalescent phases of COVID-19. The prospective study material was composed of cDNA or gDNA derived from T cells, B-cell-depleted T cells, or PBMCs. Deeply sampled blood TCRbeta repertoires from subjects exposed to, actively infected with, or recovered from COVID-19 were included in the dataset. The repertoires were released in a freely available public database meant as a resource for research on the immune response to SARS-CoV-2. Samples were obtained from the ongoing ImmuneRACE study (first 160 participants) and from 1,254 subjects provided by 6 global collaborators. Sample metadata almost always included a de-identified subject ID, COVID-19 status, age in years and sex. Where available, HLA class I and class II types were obtained from metadata supplied by the sample provider rather than from assay-based typing. Study-wide conclusions, independent of this receptor: Clinical and demographic metadata were provided uncurated, with the amount varying by source and participant.

This TCR was recovered from a man aged 65 to 85 with acute or convalescent COVID-19. The chain links TRBV7-3 with TRBJ1-5; 7 central bases correspond to TRBD1. What was sequenced was peripheral blood. The bases read TGTGCCAGCAGCTCCCGAGGGGGCGTAGGCCGTATTAGCAATCAGCCCCAGCATTTT. Translated, this gives CASSSRGGVGRISNQPQHF.